The table lists the clone carrying this T cell receptor beta chain with many counts. The antigen is undetermined. 5'RACE primed from the constant segment yielded TCR alpha and TCR beta cDNA libraries bearing sample barcodes and UMIs. TCRdb analysed the 5' RACE reads with MiXCR anew, one entry per CDR3 protein. The sample has more than 300,000 distinct CDR3 sequences, more than 20% seen once. This CDR3 contains 13 residues. CDR1 SEHNR and CDR2 FQNEAQ come from the germline V gene (reference sequence). Trimming pared 3 bases from V and 8 bases from J, leaving 8 bases between. The entry originates in a study of T-cell memory formation after mild COVID-19. General study points: Confirmation was lacking for SARS-CoV-2 specificity of second-wave clones that peaked on day 37.

This clonotype was sampled from a man aged 18 to 35 who had mild COVID-19 (a few samples of this study predate the infection). Cell type and time point are not known. This sequence joins TRBV7-9 and TRBJ1-6, with D uncertain. Sequences were obtained from PBMCs or a T cell subset sorted from them (not recorded which). The DNA of the CDR3 is TGTGCCAGCAGCTTTTCCCAGGATTCACCCCTCCACTTT. Protein sequence: CASSFSQDSPLHF.